The next 23 T cell receptor beta chains were all read from a single sample in a study of blood T cell repertoires in COVID-19. TCRdb's table, derived via immunoSEQ multiplex PCR, lists solely in-frame clones and lacks some. Among fewer than 95,000 clones listed, approximately 90% were seen once. The material sequenced was peripheral blood. These receptor sequences come from a man aged 45 to 65 with active or convalescent COVID-19.

This chain connects TRBV3-1 (or the pseudogene TRBV3-2) to TRBJ2-4, with 7 bases matching TRBD2. CDR1 LGHDT and CDR2 YNNKEL come from the germline V gene (reference sequence). The CDR3 covers 14 residues. The V and J ends lost 1 base and 7 bases, in that order; junction bases with no gene match: 4. CDR3 sequence: CASSQVVGGNIQYF. The CDR3 DNA sequence: TGTGCCAGCAGCCAAGTGGTGGGAGGGAACATTCAGTACTTC.

The V call is TRBV7-8, the J call TRBJ2-1; no reliable D call. V gave up 5 bases and J gave up 4 bases, with 15 bases separating them. The CDR3 length is 15 residues. Germline V CDR1 and CDR2: SGHVS, FQNEAQ. The CDR3 spells CASSLPGGPYNEQFF. CDR3 DNA: TGTGCCAGCAGCCTCCCCGGTGGGCCGTACAATGAGCAGTTCTTC.

The genes are TRBV7-6 and TRBJ2-5, with D possibly TRBD2 on 6 matching bases. The CDR3 totals 15 residues. V lost 5 bases to trimming and J lost 5 bases, with 18 bases between them. Germline loops: CDR1 SGHVS, CDR2 FNYEAQ. This CDR3 reads CASSLRRGLRETQYF. The CDR3 DNA reads TGTGCCAGCAGCCTAAGGCGGGGCCTCCGGGAGACCCAGTACTTC.

This chain joins TRBV25-1 and TRBJ2-7; 7 bases are shared with TRBD2. V was clipped by 3 bases and J by 2 bases; unmatched bases: 4. This CDR3 spans 14 amino acids. From germline, CDR1 is MGHDK and CDR2 SYGVNS. The CDR3 DNA reads TGTGCCAGCAGTGAGGGGGGGAAAACCTACGAGCAGTACTTC. Amino acid sequence: CASSEGGKTYEQYF.

The chain is built from TRBV5-1 and TRBJ2-6; D is ambiguous. From germline, CDR1 is SGHRS and CDR2 YFSETQ. Trimming left V 4 bases short and J 0 bases short, with 11 bases between. The CDR3 has 16 amino acids. The CDR3, as DNA: TGCGCCAGCAGCAACCTAATGCCCTCTGGGGCCAACGTCCTGACTTTC. Translation gives CASSNLMPSGANVLTF.

The chain has TRBV18 and TRBJ2-5, with no clear D. The CDR3 sequence is 13 residues long. V lost 3 bases, J lost 3 bases, and 8 bases lay in between. The germline V gene has CDR1 KGHSH and CDR2 LQKENI. This CDR3 reads CASSPSAEETQYF. In DNA form, the CDR3 reads TGTGCCAGCTCACCCAGCGCAGAAGAGACCCAGTACTTC.

The rearrangement links TRBV28 to TRBJ2-1, with 9 nucleotides matching TRBD1. CDR1 is MDHEN, CDR2 SYDVKM, per germline. The CDR3 is made up of 15 amino acids. V was clipped by 4 bases and J by 6 bases; unmatched bases: 7. The CDR3 DNA sequence: TGTGCCAGCAGTTCCCGACAGGGGGAGATCAATGAGCAGTTCTTC. Translated, it gives CASSSRQGEINEQFF. Full variable domain (missing parts from reference TRBV28 and TRBJ2-1): DVKVTQSSRYLVKRTGEKVFLECVQDMDHENMFWYRQDPGLGLRLIYFSYDVKMKEKGDIPEGYSVSREKKERFSLILESASTNQTSMYLCASSSRQGEINEQFFGPGTRLTVL.

This clone has only a few counts. The chain has TRBV28 and TRBJ1-6; 9 nucleotides line up with TRBD1. Trimming at V came to 2 bases and at J to 10 bases, leaving 6 bases not matched to a gene. Germline CDR1 reads MDHEN; CDR2 reads SYDVKM. The CDR3 runs to 15 residues. CDR3 sequence (DNA): TGTGCCAGCAGTTTACGGACAGGGGTCTCATCACCCCTCCACTTT. It translates to CASSLRTGVSSPLHF.

The V gene is TRBV5-1, the J gene TRBJ1-1, with D uncertain. From germline, CDR1 is SGHRS and CDR2 YFSETQ. The CDR3 contains 14 residues. V was cut by 5 bases and J by 1 base, with 12 bases left in between. CDR3 in DNA: TGCGCCAGCAGGGCATCCTCACAGAACACTGAAGCTTTCTTT. Protein: CASRASSQNTEAFF.

The chain is built from TRBV2 and TRBJ1-6; possible D gene TRBD1, 6 bases. Germline V lookup: CDR1 SNHLY, CDR2 FYNNEI. Trimming cost V 3 bases and J 7 bases, with 13 bases left between them. This CDR3 comprises 15 residues. The CDR3, as DNA: TGTGCCAGCAGTGATGGGAGGGGACAAAATTCACCCCTCCACTTT. Translation: CASSDGRGQNSPLHF.

J is TRBJ2-5 and V is TRBV14; 11 nucleotides align to TRBD2. Germline assignment: CDR1 SGHDN and CDR2 FVKESK. The CDR3 loop spans 22 amino acids. V dropped 0 bases and J dropped 5; count of bases not matched to a gene: 23. The CDR3 protein is CASSQEESPKTSGEIGGETQYF. Written as DNA, the CDR3 is TGTGCCAGCAGCCAAGAAGAAAGCCCAAAGACTAGCGGGGAGATCGGGGGTGAGACCCAGTACTTC.

This chain connects TRBV19 to TRBJ1-2, with D hard to call. V was trimmed by 10 bases and J by 4 bases, leaving 10 bases between them. Germline CDR1 is LNHDA and CDR2 is SQIVND (reference sequence). CDR3 length: 11 amino acids. The CDR3 bases are TGTGCCACTTCGAGGGCCTATGGCTACACCTTC. The encoded protein is CATSRAYGYTF.

The chain is built from TRBV3-1 (or the pseudogene TRBV3-2) and TRBJ2-7; 16 nucleotides agree with TRBD2. This CDR3 region has 19 residues. V was clipped by 1 base and J by 2 bases; unmatched bases: 8. Germline CDR1 reads LGHDT; CDR2 reads YNNKEL (reference sequence). DNA of the CDR3: TGTGCCAGCAGCCAAGTATCCGGGACTAGCGGGAGGGTGACCTACGAGCAGTACTTC. Amino acids: CASSQVSGTSGRVTYEQYF.

The count of this clone is one. V is TRBV18 and J is TRBJ1-4, with unresolved D. This CDR3 is built from 13 residues. V was pared by 4 bases and J by 8 bases, with 11 bases between. In germline, CDR1 is KGHSH, CDR2 LQKENI. The CDR3 region has the DNA TGTGCCAGCTCACAAGGCGAGGGAGAAAAACTGTTTTTT. It specifies CASSQGEGEKLFF.

The J gene is TRBJ2-3, the V gene TRBV30; the match to TRBD2 covers 13 bases. CDR1 GTSNPN and CDR2 SVGIG come from the germline V gene (reference sequence). The J segment lost 8 bases and the V segment lost 5 bases, leaving 10 bases of the junction unmatched. The CDR3 length is 15 residues. The CDR3: CAWSTKGLAGSTQYF. In DNA form, the CDR3 reads TGTGCCTGGTCAACTAAGGGACTAGCGGGGAGTACGCAGTATTTT.

The chain links TRBV3-1 (or the pseudogene TRBV3-2) to TRBJ2-5, with 15 bases identical to TRBD2. CDR3 length equals 16 residues. Germline CDR1 LGHDT, CDR2 YNNKEL (reference sequence). V shed 4 bases, J shed 3 bases, and the junction held 3 bases outside the gene matches. The CDR3: CASSRRTSGGEETQYF. For the CDR3, the DNA is TGTGCCAGCAGCCGCCGGACTAGCGGGGGGGAAGAGACCCAGTACTTC.

V is TRBV9 and J is TRBJ1-3; TRBD1 might be the D (5 bases). This CDR3 region has 16 residues. Germline CDR1 reads SGDLS; CDR2 reads YYNGEE. V lost 2 bases, J lost 0 bases, and 12 bases lay in between. CDR3 residues: CASSVDGGGSGNTIYF. The CDR3 DNA is TGTGCCAGCAGCGTGGACGGGGGGGGCTCTGGAAACACCATATATTTT.

The chain couples TRBV5-1 to TRBJ2-2, with 9 bases lining up with TRBD1. Germline lookup yields CDR1 SGHRS and CDR2 YFSETQ. Trimming removed 3 bases from V and 13 bases from J; junction bases left unmatched: 4. The length of the CDR3 is 12 residues. The CDR3 sequence: CASSWGQGGLFF. In DNA, the CDR3 is TGCGCCAGCAGCTGGGGACAGGGCGGGCTGTTTTTT.

The chain carries TRBV7-8 and TRBJ2-1; 16 nucleotides line up with TRBD2. The junction had 6 bases not matched to a gene; V was cut back by 0 bases and J by 7 bases. CDR1 SGHVS and CDR2 FQNEAQ come from the germline V gene. The CDR3 is 18 amino acids. CDR3 in amino acids: CASSLAGLAGGRLNEQFF. The CDR3 DNA reads TGTGCCAGCAGCTTAGCGGGACTAGCGGGGGGGCGGTTAAATGAGCAGTTCTTC.

J is TRBJ2-1 and V is TRBV19; 8 positions match TRBD2. The CDR3 covers 15 residues. The trim removed 6 bases at V and 6 bases at J, leaving 10 bases unmatched. Germline V lookup: CDR1 LNHDA, CDR2 SQIVND (reference sequence). CDR3 nucleotide sequence: TGTGCCAGTAGGACGAGCGGGAGCGGTCGCAATGAGCAGTTCTTC. Protein sequence: CASRTSGSGRNEQFF.

The chain is built from TRBV11-2 and TRBJ1-1, with D perhaps TRBD1 (6 bases). There are 17 residues in the CDR3. Germline V gene lookup returns CDR1 SGHAT and CDR2 FQNNGV. V dropped 0 bases and J dropped 2 bases, with 16 bases sitting between them. CDR3 nucleotide sequence: TGTGCCAGCAGCTTAGATCTATACGGGGGGACAAACACTGAAGCTTTCTTT. Translation gives CASSLDLYGGTNTEAFF.

This chain connects TRBV19 to TRBJ1-2; D remains ambiguous. The CDR3 spans 14 residues. V was trimmed by 6 bases and J by 0 bases, leaving 11 bases between them. The germline V gene has CDR1 LNHDA and CDR2 SQIVND (reference sequence). The CDR3 here is CASRVAGSNYGYTF. The CDR3 coding sequence is TGTGCCAGTAGGGTGGCAGGCTCTAACTATGGCTACACCTTC.

J is TRBJ1-2 and V is TRBV7-8; 7 bases are a match to TRBD1. Trimming took 5 bases from V and 4 from J; bases not matched to a gene: 13. CDR1 SGHVS and CDR2 FQNEAQ come from the germline V gene. CDR3 length: 16 amino acids. The CDR3 bases are TGTGCCAGCAGCATCCCAGGGGGGTTAGGCGGCTATGGCTACACCTTC. This translates into CASSIPGGLGGYGYTF.